One sample yielded the 18 T cell receptor beta chains listed below, sequenced in a study of blood T cells in healthy people across ages. The authors ran a second PCR of about 7 to 12 cycles using a sample-barcoded 5' primer and a J-beta primer mix. MiXCR, run by TCRdb on the 5' RACE reads, gives a single entry per CDR3 protein. The table lists over a million distinct CDR3 sequences, 35% to 50% of them singletons. Sequencing was performed on blood. These receptors all come from a woman aged 60-75 years in good health.

The rearrangement joins TRBV25-1 to TRBJ1-5; D gene ambiguous. The CDR3 consists of 13 residues. The V end was cut by 3 bases, the J end by 7 bases, with 10 bases between. CDR1 and CDR2 from the germline V gene are MGHDK and SYGVNS. The CDR3 sequence is CASSEERGQPQHF. Here the CDR3 DNA reads TGTGCCAGCAGTGAGGAGCGGGGACAGCCCCAGCATTTT. Combining the CDR3 with reference TRBV25-1 and TRBJ1-5 gives the whole variable domain EADIYQTPRYLVIGTGKKITLECSQTMGHDKMYWYQQDPGMELHLIHYSYGVNSTEKGDLSSESTVSRIRTEHFPLTLESARPSHTSQYLCASSEERGQPQHFGDGTRLSIL.

The genes are TRBV30 and TRBJ2-7, with D unresolved. The ends were cut back, 2 bases at V and 2 bases at J, with 7 bases in the middle. Per germline, CDR1 GTSNPN and CDR2 SVGIG (reference sequence). CDR3 length: 12 residues. The CDR3: CAWSLGAYEQYF. CDR3 DNA sequence: TGTGCCTGGAGTTTGGGCGCCTACGAGCAGTACTTC.

The chain combines TRBV2 with TRBJ1-5; D unresolved. CDR1 and CDR2 from the germline V gene are SNHLY and FYNNEI. The V end lost 1 base, the J end lost 6 bases, and 19 bases lay between the germline ends. This CDR3 has 17 amino acids. The CDR3 coding sequence is TGTGCCAGCAGTGAAGGGGTGGGCGGGAGAGTCAGTCAGCCCCAGCATTTT. Amino acid sequence: CASSEGVGGRVSQPQHF.

This chain joins TRBV6-2 or TRBV6-3 and TRBJ2-7; TRBD2 aligns across 14 bases. Trimming at V came to 5 bases and at J to 3 bases, leaving 9 bases not matched to a gene. This CDR3 spans 17 amino acids. Looked up from germline, CDR1 is MNHEY and CDR2 is SVGEGT. CDR3 sequence reads: CASSDPAGTSGSYEQYF. As DNA, the CDR3 is TGTGCCAGCAGTGACCCCGCCGGGACTAGCGGGAGCTACGAGCAGTACTTC.

There are a few counts of this clonotype. This chain connects TRBV5-5 to TRBJ2-1; D may correspond to TRBD1 or TRBD2 (5 bases each). This CDR3 has 12 amino acids. CDR1 is SGHKS and CDR2 is YYEKEE in the germline V gene (reference sequence). Trimming stripped 4 bases from V and 10 bases from J, with 12 bases between. This CDR3 reads CASSPGPQEQFF. The CDR3 DNA reads as TGTGCCAGCAGCCCGGGACCGCAGGAGCAGTTCTTC.

V is TRBV9 and J is TRBJ2-5, with D perhaps assigned TRBD1 or TRBD2 (7 bases each). CDR1 is SGDLS, CDR2 YYNGEE, per germline. V lost 4 bases and J 5 bases, leaving 15 bases between the germline ends. The CDR3 spans 14 residues. CDR3 nucleotides: TGTGCCAGCAGCACTCGACAGGGAGGGGAGACCCAGTACTTC. Protein sequence: CASSTRQGGETQYF.

This clonotype turned up a few times. V and J are TRBV6-5 and TRBJ1-5, with D tentatively TRBD1 (5 bases). The germline CDR1 and CDR2 sequences are MNHEY and SVGAGI. This CDR3 region has 15 residues. Trimming pared 6 bases from V and 2 bases from J, leaving 14 bases between. CDR3 nucleotide sequence: TGTGCCAGCAGCCCCATGGGGCAGGGCAATCAGCCCCAGCATTTT. Residues: CASSPMGQGNQPQHF.

The V call is TRBV10-3, the J call TRBJ2-1; D remains unclear. The germline gives CDR1 ENHRY, CDR2 SYGVKD. CDR3 length: 14 amino acids. The V end was cut by 0 bases, the J end by 3 bases, with 6 bases between. The CDR3 DNA is TGTGCCATCAGTGAGTCGTCAGACTACAATGAGCAGTTCTTC. Its protein is CAISESSDYNEQFF.

V and J are TRBV9 and TRBJ2-1; D might be TRBD2 (6 bases). Germline loops: CDR1 SGDLS, CDR2 YYNGEE. This CDR3 spans 16 amino acids. V dropped 3 bases and J dropped 2 bases, with 15 bases sitting between them. Here the CDR3 DNA reads TGTGCCAGCAGCGAGCGGGCGGGTGACGCCTACAATGAGCAGTTCTTC. It yields the protein CASSERAGDAYNEQFF.

DNA of the CDR3: TGCAGTTACCCCCCCAGGGATCGGCATAGGGTCAATGAGCAGTACTTC. The encoded protein is CSYPPRDRHRVNEQYF. The V gene is TRBV20-1, the J gene TRBJ2-5, with a weak D call TRBD1 (5 bases). Germline V gene data show CDR1 as DFQATT and CDR2 as SNEGSKA (reference sequence). The CDR3 runs 16 residues. Trimming removed 8 bases from V and 11 bases from J, with 33 bases in between.

The CDR3 DNA reads TGTGCCTGGAGTGTAATCACTCACTCCTACAATGAGCAGTTCTTC. It encodes CAWSVITHSYNEQFF. The gene calls are TRBV30 and TRBJ2-1; the D is unclear. The CDR3 sequence is 15 residues long. Trimming cost V 0 bases and J 0 bases, with 9 bases left between them. In germline, CDR1 is GTSNPN, CDR2 SVGIG (reference sequence). Full variable domain (outside the CDR3, taken from reference TRBV30 and TRBJ2-1): SQTIHQWPATLVQPVGSPLSLECTVEGTSNPNLYWYRQAAGRGLQLLFYSVGIGQISSEVPQNLSASRPQDRQFILSSKKLLLSDSGFYLCAWSVITHSYNEQFFGPGTRLTVL.

V and J are TRBV12-5 and TRBJ2-3, with a possible D match to TRBD1 (6 bases). Germline V lookup: CDR1 LGHNT, CDR2 FRNRAP. Trimming stripped 3 bases from V and 2 bases from J, with 12 bases between. The CDR3 covers 15 residues. The CDR3 bases are TGTGCTAGTGGTTTTTTCCAGGGGACCACAGATACGCAGTATTTT. The encoded protein is CASGFFQGTTDTQYF.

This chain joins TRBV9 and TRBJ2-1; no definite D call. The CDR3 runs 16 residues. CDR1 and CDR2 (germline): SGDLS, YYNGEE. Trimming took 4 bases from V and 0 from J, leaving 14 bases between them. This CDR3 is CASSTNPTNSYNEQFF. CDR3 DNA: TGTGCCAGCAGCACTAACCCGACAAACTCCTACAATGAGCAGTTCTTC.

The rearrangement joins TRBV7-9 to TRBJ2-5, with TRBD2 identical over 8 bases. This CDR3 region has 15 residues. V was clipped by 2 bases and J by 1 base; unmatched bases: 3. Germline V gene lookup returns CDR1 SEHNR and CDR2 FQNEAQ (reference sequence). Written as DNA, the CDR3 is TGTGCCAGCAGCTTATGGGCGGGAGGCCAAGAGACCCAGTACTTC. Its translation: CASSLWAGGQETQYF.

There are a few counts of this clonotype. V and J are TRBV27 and TRBJ2-7; the D gene is possibly TRBD1 (5 bases). Germline CDR1 reads MNHEY; CDR2 reads SMNVEV (reference sequence). Trimming pared 5 bases from V and 5 bases from J, leaving 16 bases between. CDR3 length equals 14 residues. CDR3 residues: CASSPLGRVHEQYF. The CDR3 DNA reads as TGTGCCAGCAGTCCTCTGGGCAGGGTGCACGAGCAGTACTTC.

The J gene is TRBJ1-2, the V gene TRBV6-5; D might be TRBD1 (6 bases). The V and J ends lost 5 bases and 6 bases respectively, with 13 bases between them. The CDR3 covers 13 residues. The germline V gene encodes CDR1 MNHEY and CDR2 SVGAGI. The CDR3 spells CASSGDNSHGYTF. The CDR3 bases are TGTGCCAGCAGTGGGGACAACTCCCATGGCTACACCTTC.

A note on this clonotype: The junction differs from germline at one of its ends, possibly a read error. The CDR3 is CASRKAIAKSIQYF. The CDR3, as DNA: TGTGCCAGCAGGAAAGCGATAGCCAAAAGCATTCAGTACTTC. The chain links TRBV28 to TRBJ2-4; D uncertain. The CDR3 has 14 amino acids. In germline, CDR1 is MDHEN, CDR2 SYDVKM.

This clonotype occurred a few times. This chain uses TRBV20-1 with TRBJ2-1; TRBD2 matches at 14 bases. Losses at the gene ends were 7 bases for V and 1 base for J; bases not matched to a gene: 6. There are 16 residues in the CDR3. Germline V CDR1 and CDR2: DFQATT, SNEGSKA (reference sequence). CDR3 DNA: TGCAGTGGGGGACTAGCGGGAGTCGGGTCCTACAATGAGCAGTTCTTC. It codes for CSGGLAGVGSYNEQFF.